Described below is a single TCR beta chain sequence and its context. The antigen this receptor binds is unknown. The sample holds no much larger clone one base away, and base qualities are not on file. This entry belongs to a study of T cell responses to AZD1222 COVID-19 vaccine (dated by TCRdb to the early 2020s). With regard to the full study: TCR sequencing was performed for roughly 240 trial participants, of whom 200 to 210 were given two doses of AZD1222 and around 26 were given two doses of MenACWY control vaccine. Trial participants were enrolled into age subgroups of 18-55, 56-69 and 70-plus years, which contained 148, 28 and 57 TCR-sequenced participants, respectively.

According to the study, the label for this sample's time point signals: about 28 days (+/-7) after the second vaccine dose. AZD1222 recipients with second doses at about 4 weeks or about 12 weeks were pooled, because spike-specific TCR depth and breadth did not differ between schedules. The vaccinee samples were drawn from two UK trials, COV001 and COV002, one of which was a single-blind randomized controlled phase 2/3 trial testing AZD1222 (ChAdOx1 nCoV-19) in healthy adults. For TCRbeta chain sequencing, PBMC samples were collected from trial participants at day 0 and at day 28 after the second dose. The CDR3 measures 16 amino acids from cysteine to phenylalanine. Just the 48-base CDR3 DNA is kept, in frame starting at base 1. V is clipped by 0 bases and J by 1 base, and the sequence between their germline boundaries is 13 bases long. The CDR1 and CDR2 encoded by the germline V gene (reference sequence) are SGHKS and YYEKEE.

The CDR3 regions of human TCRbeta chains were analyzed by immunosequencing. Per the authors' processing: TCRs in the repertoires were matched against a reference library of SARS-CoV-2-specific TCRs that had been generated with the MIRA antigen-specificity platform. Breadth meant the fraction of unique TCRs that were SARS-CoV-2-associated, whereas depth meant the fraction of total T cells that were SARS-CoV-2-associated. Using the MIRA data, each spike-specific TCR was mapped to the spike region that the TCR reacts to and placed in a CD4 or CD8 class. Log10-transformed breadth and depth values were compared by one-way ANOVA with Sidak's multiple comparisons tests. TCRdb provides this immuneACCESS table in a form limited to in-frame rearrangements. Some clones are lacking; in checked studies, under half of them reflect an unresolved V gene, and why the rest are absent is not known. The D gene and trimming were derived from the DNA, and the V and J assignments and clone size from that table. The sample has 90,000 to 120,000 clones on record, 92% of them singletons. The biggest ten clones account for 8% to 10% of the sample.

Results and caveats for the whole study, not just this receptor: The 56-69-year group was small, and its depth increase did not reach significance, likely because of low power. Conclusions about previously exposed vaccinees were limited because only six AZD1222 recipients were SARS-CoV-2 seropositive at baseline. A significant rise in spike-specific TCR breadth and depth was observed after two AZD1222 doses relative to day 0 and relative to MenACWY recipients. The vaccine-associated CD4 TCRs covered the entire spike protein, and the dominant responses fell in regions 160-218 and 743-854. Because no day 14 peak-response samples were available, repertoires were characterized only after the peak T cell response. Participants were mostly white British and included more females than males, and it was suggested by the authors that clonal diversity may have been underestimated. Epitopes outside the regions mutated in the B.1.351 and B.1.1.7 variants were reportedly recognized by nearly half of the unique spike-specific TCRs.

Source: peripheral blood, taken 28 days after the second AZD1222 dose. This clonotype was sampled from an adult who received the AZD1222 COVID-19 vaccine. The V gene is TRBV5-5 and the J gene is TRBJ1-1; D gene: possibly TRBD1, on 5 matching bases. DNA sequence: TGTGCCAGCAGCTTGGTCTTCCGGGGACCGAACACTGAAGCTTTCTTT. It is translated as CASSLVFRGPNTEAFF.